The 26 T cell receptor beta chains given below trace back to one sample, sequenced in a study of cytomegalovirus exposure and HLA in healthy donors. Primers included in the PCR were 60 Vbeta and 13 Jbeta primers. Some clones are missing from TCRdb's copy, which holds only in-frame ones; the method was immunoSEQ multiplex PCR. Of about 160,000 clones listed, 75% to 90% were seen once; the top ten hold roughly 1.9%. Source material: PBMCs. Receptors were obtained from a woman between 18 and 30 years old in good health and CMV-seronegative.

The V and J genes are TRBV5-1 and TRBJ2-2, with 7 bases that match TRBD2. Per germline, CDR1 SGHRS and CDR2 YFSETQ. This CDR3 comprises 16 residues. With 1 base clipped from V and 2 bases from J, the junction kept 5 bases outside the gene matches. CDR3 loop: CASSLSLAANTGELFF. The CDR3 bases are TGCGCCAGCAGCTTGTCGCTAGCGGCCAACACCGGGGAGCTGTTTTTT. Based on the CDR3 plus reference TRBV5-1 and TRBJ2-2, the full variable domain is KAGVTQTPRYLIKTRGQQVTLSCSPISGHRSVSWYQQTPGQGLQFLFEYFSETQRNKGNFPGRFSGRQFSNSRSEMNVSTLELGDSALYLCASSLSLAANTGELFFGEGSRLTVL.

This rearrangement joins TRBV7-9 to TRBJ2-2, with 8 nucleotides matching TRBD1. This CDR3 has 15 residues. Germline CDR1 and CDR2: SEHNR and FQNEAQ (reference sequence). Trimming took 5 bases from V and 4 from J; bases not matched to a gene: 6. CDR3: CASSRTGGITGELFF. The CDR3 nucleotides are TGTGCCAGCAGCCGTACAGGGGGAATCACCGGGGAGCTGTTTTTT.

This clone was seen only a few times. The chain couples TRBV6-4 to TRBJ2-3, with 7 bases fitting TRBD2. The V gene's germline CDR1 is MRHNA and CDR2 SNTAGT. The CDR3 is 16 residues long. V shed 0 bases, J shed 6 bases, and the junction held 9 bases outside the gene matches. In nucleotides, the CDR3 is TGTGCCAGCAGTGACTCGACTGCGGGAGAGGGTGATACGCAGTATTTT. It is translated as CASSDSTAGEGDTQYF.

This sequence joins TRBV5-6 and TRBJ1-4; the D is unclear. The CDR3 covers 15 residues. Germline CDR1 is SGHDT and CDR2 is YYEEEE. V lost 1 base and J lost 7, with 14 bases in between. Here the CDR3 reads CASSLSDRGGEKLFF. The CDR3 coding sequence is TGTGCCAGCAGCTTGAGTGATCGGGGTGGTGAAAAACTGTTTTTT.

The chain carries TRBV18 and TRBJ1-1; D is ambiguous. V gave up 2 bases and J gave up 1 base, with 8 bases separating them. CDR1 KGHSH and CDR2 LQKENI come from the germline V gene. CDR3 length equals 14 residues. CDR3 in DNA: TGTGCCAGCTCACCAAATCTAGGGAACACTGAAGCTTTCTTT. It is translated as CASSPNLGNTEAFF.

CDR3 DNA: TGTGCCAGCAGTGGCCAGGGGGTATACGAGCAGTACTTC. Its protein product is CASSGQGVYEQYF. The chain is built from TRBV14 and TRBJ2-7; 7 nucleotides line up with TRBD1. Trimming removed 6 bases from V and 4 bases from J; junction bases left unmatched: 6. CDR3 length: 13 residues. CDR1 and CDR2 from the germline V gene are SGHDN and FVKESK. Full variable domain (rest looked up from reference TRBV14 and TRBJ2-7): EAGVTQFPSHSVIEKGQTVTLRCDPISGHDNLYWYRRVMGKEIKFLLHFVKESKQDESGMPNNRFLAERTGGTYSTLKVQPAELEDSGVYFCASSGQGVYEQYFGPGTRLTVT.

The chain recombines TRBV7-9 with TRBJ2-5; 8 bases align to TRBD1. The J call may not be correct, given that the DNA end is closer to TRBJ2-7. The CDR3 runs 14 residues. Germline lookup yields CDR1 SEHNR and CDR2 FQNEAQ (reference sequence). CDR3 nucleotides: TGTGCCAGCAGCTTACCAGACAGGGGCTACGAGCAGTACTTC. Translated, it gives CASSLPDRGYEQYF.

The V gene is TRBV2, the J gene TRBJ2-7; 7 bases map to TRBD1. The CDR3 is 16 residues long. Trimming removed 0 bases from V and 3 bases from J; junction bases left unmatched: 8. Germline V gene sequence: CDR1 SNHLY, CDR2 FYNNEI. The CDR3 loop is CASSEAGNRGYYEQYF. The CDR3 DNA reads as TGTGCCAGCAGTGAAGCCGGGAACAGGGGCTACTACGAGCAGTACTTC.

This clone was recorded only once. The chain couples TRBV5-4 to TRBJ2-7, with 9 nucleotides matching TRBD2. Germline values: CDR1 SGHNT, CDR2 YYREEE (reference sequence). The CDR3 has 14 amino acids. The V segment lost 2 bases and the J segment 0 bases; nucleotides outside the gene matches: 0. CDR3 amino acids: CASSFSGSSYEQYF. The DNA of the CDR3 is TGTGCCAGCAGCTTTAGCGGGAGCTCCTACGAGCAGTACTTC.

The genes are TRBV28 and TRBJ2-7, with 8 bases identical to TRBD2. The CDR3 is made up of 14 amino acids. CDR1 is MDHEN and CDR2 is SYDVKM in the germline V gene. The V and J ends lost 3 bases and 2 bases, in that order; junction bases with no gene match: 3. This CDR3 is CASSFSGATYEQYF. The CDR3 DNA follows: TGTGCCAGCAGTTTTAGCGGGGCGACCTACGAGCAGTACTTC.

The chain has TRBV4-1 and TRBJ1-1, with 7 bases fitting TRBD1. This CDR3 comprises 15 residues. Germline loops: CDR1 MGHRA, CDR2 YSYEKL. The J segment lost 1 base and the V segment lost 2 bases, leaving 4 bases of the junction unmatched. CDR3 loop: CASSQLTGRNTEAFF. The CDR3 DNA is TGCGCCAGCAGCCAATTGACAGGGAGGAACACTGAAGCTTTCTTT.

This clone was seen a few times. The rearrangement links TRBV5-6 to TRBJ1-4, with 10 bases fitting TRBD1. The V gene's germline CDR1 is SGHDT and CDR2 YYEEEE. This CDR3 contains 19 residues. The junction had 11 bases not matched to a gene; V was cut back by 1 base and J by 2 bases. The CDR3 spells CASSLLLGQGIGTNEKLFF. CDR3 bases: TGTGCCAGCAGCTTGTTACTGGGACAGGGGATTGGGACTAATGAAAAACTGTTTTTT.

The gene calls are TRBV28 and TRBJ2-7; no clear D gene. The germline V gene has CDR1 MDHEN and CDR2 SYDVKM. The CDR3 sequence is 12 residues long. V lost 4 bases, J lost 6 bases, and 10 bases lay in between. The CDR3 sequence: CASSSGWSEQYF. Written as DNA, the CDR3 is TGTGCCAGCAGTTCCGGTTGGAGCGAGCAGTACTTC.

V is TRBV18 and J is TRBJ1-2; possibly TRBD1 for D (5 bases). The CDR3 loop spans 14 amino acids. Germline-derived CDR1 and CDR2 are KGHSH and LQKENI. The ends were cut back, 0 bases at V and 7 bases at J, with 12 bases in the middle. The CDR3 sequence: CASSPPASRAGYTF. The CDR3 nucleotides read TGTGCCAGCTCACCACCGGCAAGCAGGGCTGGCTACACCTTC.

The V gene is TRBV10-3, the J gene TRBJ2-7, with 10 nucleotides matching TRBD2. V shed 7 bases and J 0 bases; nucleotides not matched to a gene: 3. This CDR3 region has 14 residues. CDR1 is ENHRY and CDR2 is SYGVKD in the germline V gene. This chain's CDR3 is CAIIASGSSYEQYF. The CDR3 bases are TGTGCCATCATTGCTAGCGGGAGCTCCTACGAGCAGTACTTC.

This rearrangement joins TRBV4-1 to TRBJ2-5, with a weak D call TRBD1 (5 bases). TRBJ2-7 explains the end of the DNA better; the J call may be wrong. CDR1 and CDR2 (germline): MGHRA, YSYEKL. The CDR3 has 16 residues. The CDR3 nucleotides read TGCGCCAGCAGCCAAGTCCAGCAGGGTTGGTTCTACGAGCAGTACTTC. Its protein product is CASSQVQQGWFYEQYF.

The rearrangement joins TRBV4-1 to TRBJ2-4; D is perhaps TRBD2 (7 bases). This CDR3 contains 19 residues. The V and J ends lost 1 base and 2 bases respectively, with 21 bases between them. Germline V gives CDR1 MGHRA, CDR2 YSYEKL. The CDR3 bases are TGCGCCAGCAGCCAAGTAGGATATAGGGGGGGCATGACCAAAAACATTCAGTACTTC. Translation gives CASSQVGYRGGMTKNIQYF.

The chain joins TRBV2 to TRBJ2-1; TRBD2 is a possible D gene (5 bases). The CDR3 sequence is 14 residues long. In germline, CDR1 is SNHLY, CDR2 FYNNEI. V lost 6 bases and J 7 bases, leaving 16 bases between the germline ends. The chain's CDR3 is CASRRESPGNEQFF. In DNA, the CDR3 is TGTGCCAGCAGAAGGGAGAGCCCGGGGAATGAGCAGTTCTTC.

This clone was seen once. The rearrangement joins TRBV7-9 to TRBJ1-3; no firm D call. Trimming shortened V by 5 bases and J by 0 bases, and 11 bases separated the two germline ends. This CDR3 has 15 amino acids. CDR1 and CDR2 (germline): SEHNR, FQNEAQ (reference sequence). CDR3 sequence (DNA): TGTGCCAGCAGCAATTACAGCACCTCTGGAAACACCATATATTTT. It specifies CASSNYSTSGNTIYF. Supplemented by reference TRBV7-9 and TRBJ1-3, the full variable domain reads DTGVSQNPRHKITKRGQNVTFRCDPISEHNRLYWYRQTLGQGPEFLTYFQNEAQLEKSRLLSDRFSAERPKGSFSTLEIQRTEQGDSAMYLCASSNYSTSGNTIYFGEGSWLTVV.

The V gene is TRBV2, the J gene TRBJ1-1, with 8 bases that match TRBD1. The CDR3 length is 14 residues. J was trimmed by 3 bases and V by 6 bases; bases with no gene match: 6. The germline V gene encodes CDR1 SNHLY and CDR2 FYNNEI. Written as DNA, the CDR3 is TGTGCCAGCAGCCGAACAGGGGGGGACACTGAAGCTTTCTTT. It yields the protein CASSRTGGDTEAFF.

This chain links TRBV29-1 with TRBJ1-2; no definite D call. The germline V and J ends were trimmed by 4 bases and 5 bases, with 11 bases remaining between them. This CDR3 is 12 amino acids long. Germline values: CDR1 SQVTM, CDR2 ANQGSEA. The chain's CDR3 is CSVGEGPYGYTF. The CDR3 bases are TGCAGCGTTGGAGAGGGCCCATATGGCTACACCTTC.

J is TRBJ2-7 and V is TRBV7-9; D gene unclear. Germline V lookup: CDR1 SEHNR, CDR2 FQNEAQ (reference sequence). The CDR3 sequence is 12 residues long. Trimming stripped 1 base from V and 5 bases from J, with 6 bases between. Written as DNA, the CDR3 is TGTGCCAGCAGCTTAGTACCGGACGAGCAGTACTTC. Protein product: CASSLVPDEQYF.

V is TRBV10-1 and J is TRBJ2-2, with 7 bases identical to TRBD1. The CDR3 has 16 residues. The germline CDR1 and CDR2 sequences are WNHNN and SYGVQD (reference sequence). V gave up 4 bases and J gave up 6 bases; unmatched junction bases: 11. This CDR3 is CASSAATGLGAGELFF. DNA for the CDR3: TGCGCCAGCAGTGCGGCGACAGGGTTAGGTGCCGGGGAGCTGTTTTTT.

V and J are TRBV7-9 and TRBJ2-1; 8 bases are a match to TRBD2. J gave up 5 bases and V 8 bases, and 5 bases lay outside the gene matches. The CDR3 has 13 amino acids. Germline-derived CDR1 and CDR2 are SEHNR and FQNEAQ (reference sequence). The CDR3 region is CASLGREDNEQFF. DNA for the CDR3: TGTGCCAGCCTCGGGAGGGAAGACAATGAGCAGTTCTTC.

The chain carries TRBV9 and TRBJ2-1; 9 nucleotides agree with TRBD2. Germline-derived CDR1 and CDR2 are SGDLS and YYNGEE. Trimming took 0 bases from V and 7 from J; bases not matched to a gene: 2. CDR3 length: 14 residues. This CDR3 is CASSVGTSVNEQFF. CDR3 sequence (DNA): TGTGCCAGCAGCGTAGGGACTAGCGTTAATGAGCAGTTCTTC.

This clone was seen once. The chain employs TRBV28 and TRBJ1-6; the D is unclear. The V end was cut by 3 bases, the J end by 2 bases, with 5 bases between. Per the germline V gene, CDR1 is MDHEN and CDR2 is SYDVKM. The CDR3 loop spans 14 amino acids. The chain's CDR3 is CASSLAAYNSPLHF. As DNA, the CDR3 is TGTGCCAGCAGTTTGGCGGCCTATAATTCACCCCTCCACTTT.